This T cell receptor (beta chain) was observed in a study of T cells expressing NK-cell markers. Study overall: Repertoire data for TCR beta were derived from sorted T cells (CD3+CD56+NKG2C+, CD3+CD56+NKG2C- and CD3+CD56-NKG2C+).

Findings and caveats of the study: Four of the donors also had these clonotypes leading their CD3+CD56-NKG2C+ fraction. Six donors carried dominant NKG2C+ clonotypes that made up roughly 1.0-7.5% of their CD8+ T cells.

About this clonotype itself: The antigen remains undetermined.

The length of the CDR3 is 15 residues. One entry per CDR3 protein, without DNA, is what TCRdb gives after re-calling the 5' RACE reads. Its table lists 550,000 to 600,000 distinct CDR3 sequences. The sample comprised blood T cells: a sorted CD56 or NKG2C T cell subset, CD4+ or CD8+ T cells, or bulk PBMC T cells (not recorded which). The clonotype was recovered from a man aged 18 to 29 in good health. The J gene is TRBJ2-3, the V gene TRBV12-3 or TRBV12-4; TCRdb lists TRBD2, though no DNA is available to test this call. The CDR3 region is CASSLAAGRIDTQYF.